The 27 T cell receptor beta chains below were found in one sample sequenced in a study of response to subunit inactivated influenza vaccine (dated by TCRdb to the late 2010s). Preparation of the library involved RT-PCR. The sequencer listed for this sample is Illumina HiSeq 2500. Starting from the raw public reads, TCRdb applied fastp trimming at Q25, assembled clones with MiXCR and retained in-frame beta chains. For every CDR3 protein sequence, its rows merge into one entry that carries the most common genes and DNA. A total of around 760,000 distinct CDR3 sequences appear in this sample, approximately 15% of them only once. Jointly, the top ten make up 6% to 7% of the sample. Sequenced here: PBMCs from blood, sampled less than 15 days before vaccination. The source of these receptors is a man aged 50 to 60 who received an inactivated influenza vaccine. Donor details come from another sample of the same person, matched by shared clones.

The chain recombines TRBV7-9 with TRBJ2-1; 11 bases line up with TRBD2. The V and J ends lost 7 bases and 4 bases, in that order; junction bases with no gene match: 9. Per germline, CDR1 SEHNR and CDR2 FQNEAQ (reference sequence). This CDR3 spans 16 amino acids. The DNA for the CDR3 is TGTGCCAGCATCAAGAAGGGGACTAGCGGATACAATGAGCAGTTCTTC. Residues: CASIKKGTSGYNEQFF. The entire variable domain, with the rest obtained from reference TRBV7-9 and TRBJ2-1, is as follows: DTGVSQNPRHKITKRGQNVTFRCDPISEHNRLYWYRQTLGQGPEFLTYFQNEAQLEKSRLLSDRFSAERPKGSFSTLEIQRTEQGDSAMYLCASIKKGTSGYNEQFFGPGTRLTVL.

This clonotype has a handful of counts. The chain carries TRBV27 and TRBJ2-7; 7 bases agree with TRBD2. The CDR3 spans 14 residues. The germline CDR1 and CDR2 sequences are MNHEY and SMNVEV (reference sequence). Losses at the gene ends were 5 bases for V and 2 bases for J; bases not matched to a gene: 6. The CDR3 coding sequence is TGTGCCAGCAGTATGACTAGCCGAACCTACGAGCAGTACTTC. This sequence encodes CASSMTSRTYEQYF.

The V gene is TRBV11-2, the J gene TRBJ2-7; no clear D. Trimming stripped 0 bases from V and 1 base from J, with 7 bases between. Germline CDR1 and CDR2: SGHAT and FQNNGV. The CDR3 extends over 14 amino acids. CDR3 bases: TGTGCCAGCAGCTTAGATCACGGTTCCTACGAGCAGTACTTC. Its translation is CASSLDHGSYEQYF. Filled out from reference TRBV11-2 and TRBJ2-7, the complete variable domain reads EAGVAQSPRYKIIEKRQSVAFWCNPISGHATLYWYQQILGQGPKLLIQFQNNGVVDDSQLPKDRFSAERLKGVDSTLKIQPAKLEDSAVYLCASSLDHGSYEQYFGPGTRLTVT.

This clonotype came up a few times. This chain links TRBV12-5 with TRBJ2-1, with 9 nucleotides matching TRBD1. The ends lost 4 bases at V and 6 bases at J; junction bases unmatched: 13. The CDR3 is 17 amino acids. The V gene's germline CDR1 is LGHNT and CDR2 FRNRAP. The CDR3 coding sequence is TGTGCTAGTGGTTCCTGGTCGGGGACAGGGCTATCCAATGAGCAGTTCTTC. Translated: CASGSWSGTGLSNEQFF.

This clonotype was seen a handful of times. The rearrangement links TRBV12-3 or TRBV12-4 to TRBJ2-7, with D possibly being TRBD1 (6 bases). V was clipped by 6 bases and J by 6 bases, with 15 bases between them. The CDR3 is made up of 13 amino acids. CDR3: CASSQTQGSEQYF. The CDR3 region has the DNA TGTGCCAGCAGCCAAACGCAGGGGAGCGAGCAGTACTTC.

The V and J genes are TRBV3-1 and TRBJ1-2; 7 bases agree with TRBD1. The CDR3 totals 15 residues. Germline CDR1 LGHDT, CDR2 YNNKEL (reference sequence). J gave up 6 bases and V 0 bases, and 7 bases lay outside the gene matches. The CDR3 region has the DNA TGTGCCAGCAGCCAAGAAGCGAGGGGGCTAAATGGCTACACCTTC. Its protein product is CASSQEARGLNGYTF.

This sequence joins TRBV20-1 and TRBJ1-4; maybe TRBD1 (5 bases). Per germline, CDR1 DFQATT and CDR2 SNEGSKA (reference sequence). This CDR3 region has 13 residues. V lost 5 bases and J 7 bases, leaving 14 bases between the germline ends. The CDR3 DNA sequence: TGCAGTGCTTCCCCGACCCAGGGTGAAAAACTGTTTTTT. It yields the protein CSASPTQGEKLFF.

This clonotype was picked up a small number of times. The chain uses TRBV4-1 and TRBJ2-6; D gene uncertain. Germline CDR1 and CDR2: MGHRA and YSYEKL. The CDR3 loop spans 17 amino acids. The V and J ends lost 1 base and 0 bases respectively, with 10 bases between them. The CDR3 reads CASSQGYGRSGANVLTF. The CDR3 coding sequence is TGCGCCAGCAGCCAAGGGTACGGTCGCTCTGGGGCCAACGTCCTGACTTTC.

This clonotype was seen ten or more times. V is TRBV20-1 and J is TRBJ2-1; a possible D gene is TRBD2 (5 bases). Between the trimmed V and J ends, which lost 0 bases and 10 bases, there was a span of 13 bases. The CDR3 contains 13 residues. Germline CDR1 DFQATT, CDR2 SNEGSKA (reference sequence). In nucleotides, the CDR3 is TGCAGTGCTAGAGATTTTCTCCAGCGGGAGCAGTTCTTC. Amino acid sequence: CSARDFLQREQFF.

The chain has TRBV6-1 and TRBJ2-3, with TRBD2 identical over 12 bases. V was pared by 6 bases and J by 4 bases, with 11 bases of the junction left unmatched. Germline assignment: CDR1 MNHNS and CDR2 SASEGT. The CDR3 contains 17 residues. The CDR3 sequence: CASSPRMTSGGPDTQYF. CDR3 DNA: TGTGCCAGCAGCCCACGAATGACTAGCGGGGGTCCAGATACGCAGTATTTT.

The chain couples TRBV27 to TRBJ2-3; D call uncertain. The CDR3 runs 15 residues. Germline CDR1 and CDR2: MNHEY and SMNVEV (reference sequence). V shed 2 bases and J shed 3 bases, with 12 bases lying between them. The CDR3 nucleotides read TGTGCCAGCAGTTTAGGGCCCTACCTTACAGATACGCAGTATTTT. It encodes CASSLGPYLTDTQYF.

The chain is built from TRBV5-1 and TRBJ2-5; 9 bases are shared with TRBD2. The CDR3 has 15 residues. CDR1 is SGHRS and CDR2 is YFSETQ in the germline V gene. With V trimmed by 0 bases and J by 3 bases, 3 bases remained unmatched. This chain's CDR3 is CASSLAASGKETQYF. The CDR3, as DNA: TGCGCCAGCAGCTTGGCGGCTAGCGGGAAAGAGACCCAGTACTTC.

The V call is TRBV7-3, the J call TRBJ1-1; no clear D. The CDR3 spans 13 residues. Germline assignment: CDR1 SGHTA and CDR2 FQGTGA. With 5 bases removed from V and 4 bases from J, the gap between germline ends came to 11 bases. CDR3 bases: TGTGCCAGCAGCCCCTACAGTGGCACTGAAGCTTTCTTT. It yields the protein CASSPYSGTEAFF.

The genes are TRBV29-1 and TRBJ2-7; D is unresolved. The germline V and J ends were trimmed by 8 bases and 3 bases, with 11 bases remaining between them. The CDR3 sequence is 11 residues long. Looked up from germline, CDR1 is SQVTM and CDR2 is ANQGSEA. For the CDR3, the DNA is TGCAGCCCATACAGCCGCTACGAGCAGTACTTC. This gives the protein CSPYSRYEQYF.

There are a few counts of this clonotype. The CDR3 DNA is TGCGCCAGCAGCCACGGCCCCGGCGCAGGGGCCACCATTAATGAAAAACTGTTTTTT. This sequence encodes CASSHGPGAGATINEKLFF. The V and J genes are TRBV5-1 and TRBJ1-4; a possible D gene is TRBD1 (6 bases). The CDR3 is 19 amino acids. Trimming stripped 4 bases from V and 4 bases from J, with 26 bases between. Looked up from germline, CDR1 is SGHRS and CDR2 is YFSETQ.

The chain combines TRBV20-1 with TRBJ2-1, with D possibly being TRBD1 (6 bases). The CDR3 loop spans 15 amino acids. The V end was cut by 7 bases, the J end by 9 bases, with 25 bases between. From germline, CDR1 is DFQATT and CDR2 SNEGSKA (reference sequence). CDR3 loop: CSELSDRLGWGEQFF. In nucleotides, the CDR3 is TGCAGTGAATTATCGGACAGATTAGGCTGGGGTGAGCAGTTCTTC.

This clonotype was counted only a few times. The rearrangement joins TRBV10-3 to TRBJ1-5; possible D gene TRBD1, 6 bases. Trimming removed 6 bases from V and 3 bases from J, with 9 bases in between. Germline V gives CDR1 ENHRY, CDR2 SYGVKD. The CDR3 extends over 13 amino acids. The CDR3 sequence: CAIRDSLNQPQHF. As DNA, the CDR3 is TGTGCCATCAGGGACAGCCTCAATCAGCCCCAGCATTTT.

This clonotype came up a few times. V is TRBV20-1 and J is TRBJ1-1; D unclear. This CDR3 comprises 13 residues. The V end was cut by 5 bases, the J end by 2 bases, with 12 bases between. CDR1 and CDR2 (germline): DFQATT, SNEGSKA (reference sequence). As DNA, the CDR3 is TGCAGTGCTCCCCCCCACACTAACACTGAAGCTTTCTTT. This translates into CSAPPHTNTEAFF.

This clonotype appeared a few times. The chain couples TRBV6-1 to TRBJ1-5; D may be TRBD1 (6 bases). The CDR3 is 16 amino acids. Germline V CDR1 and CDR2: MNHNS, SASEGT. The V and J ends lost 6 bases and 4 bases respectively, with 19 bases between them. The CDR3 DNA reads TGTGCCAGCAGCCCAGGGGCCAGAAGATTTAATCAGCCCCAGCATTTT. Its translation is CASSPGARRFNQPQHF.

The CDR3 region has the DNA TGTGCCAGCAGTTACGCAGCCCATTTGGGCAGCCGCACAGATACGCAGTATTTT. Its translation is CASSYAAHLGSRTDTQYF. This chain links TRBV6-2 or TRBV6-3 with TRBJ2-3; no reliable D call. The germline gives CDR1 MNHEY, CDR2 SVGEGT. V was shortened by 2 bases and J by 1 base, with 19 bases between the two germline ends. The CDR3 loop spans 18 amino acids.

This clonotype has at least ten counts. The chain links TRBV7-2 to TRBJ1-5; D possibly corresponds to TRBD1 (6 bases). Trimming removed 2 bases from V and 3 bases from J, with 11 bases in between. Germline V lookup: CDR1 SGHTA, CDR2 FQGNSA. There are 15 residues in the CDR3. The CDR3 loop is CASSLNQGSNQPQHF. The CDR3 nucleotides read TGTGCCAGCAGCTTAAACCAGGGGTCCAATCAGCCCCAGCATTTT.

This clonotype was observed a few times. The CDR3 DNA reads TGCGCCAGCAGGAGGACGGAGGCCACCGGGGAGCTGTTTTTT. It is translated as CASRRTEATGELFF. This chain links TRBV5-1 with TRBJ2-2, with D perhaps matching TRBD2 (5 bases). Trimming took off 5 bases at V and 4 bases at J, with 12 bases between the two ends. The CDR3 loop spans 14 amino acids. Germline CDR1 SGHRS, CDR2 YFSETQ.

A few counts support this clonotype. The rearrangement uses TRBV6-1 and TRBJ2-1; 10 bases map to TRBD2. The V and J ends lost 6 bases and 4 bases, in that order; junction bases with no gene match: 3. Germline V lookup: CDR1 MNHNS, CDR2 SASEGT. This CDR3 has 14 amino acids. CDR3 DNA: TGTGCCAGCAGGGTAGCGGGAGGTTACAATGAGCAGTTCTTC. Translated, it gives CASRVAGGYNEQFF.

This clonotype was counted a few times. The rearrangement uses TRBV6-1 and TRBJ2-1; perhaps TRBD2 as D (7 bases). The CDR3 has 14 amino acids. V was clipped by 5 bases and J by 6 bases, with 14 bases between them. The germline V gene has CDR1 MNHNS and CDR2 SASEGT. The CDR3 protein is CASSPGRGANEQFF. The DNA for the CDR3 is TGTGCCAGCAGTCCAGGTCGGGGGGCCAATGAGCAGTTCTTC.

The chain employs TRBV6-2 or TRBV6-3 and TRBJ1-1, with a tentative D call TRBD1 (6 bases). The CDR3 covers 15 residues. Germline lookup yields CDR1 MNHEY and CDR2 SVGEGT. Trimming left V 2 bases short and J 5 bases short, with 15 bases between. Here the CDR3 reads CASSYPGRGITEAFF. CDR3 nucleotide sequence: TGTGCCAGCAGTTACCCAGGAAGGGGGATTACTGAAGCTTTCTTT.

This clonotype was detected a few times. V usage is TRBV6-2 or TRBV6-3 and J usage is TRBJ1-5, with 7 bases lining up with TRBD1. The CDR3 has 16 residues. Germline V gene lookup returns CDR1 MNHEY and CDR2 SVGEGT. Trimming at V came to 7 bases and at J to 2 bases, leaving 11 bases not matched to a gene. CDR3 region: CASNAPHRGGNQPQHF. The CDR3 nucleotides are TGTGCCAGCAACGCTCCCCACAGGGGCGGCAATCAGCCCCAGCATTTT.

The rearrangement joins TRBV4-1 to TRBJ2-1; 9 bases fit TRBD2. The CDR3 is 16 amino acids. J gave up 5 bases and V 1 base, and 6 bases lay outside the gene matches. Germline CDR1 is MGHRA and CDR2 is YSYEKL. DNA for the CDR3: TGCGCCAGCAGCCAAGTTGGCGGGAGGGTCGACAATGAGCAGTTCTTC. This translates into CASSQVGGRVDNEQFF.